This T cell receptor (beta chain) was sequenced during a study of blood T cell repertoires in COVID-19. In the study overall: Samples of COVID-19 (acute and convalescent) were obtained from the United States, Italy and Spain. Sources were T cells, B-cell-depleted T cells, or PBMCs; the material itself was cDNA or gDNA.

Trimming took 10 bases from V and 2 from J; bases not matched to a gene: 6. CDR3 length: 14 residues. Germline V lookup: CDR1 SGHTA, CDR2 FQGNSA. The repertoire was sequenced with immunoSEQ multiplex PCR; TCRdb's copy has only in-frame clones and lacks some. In the table there are about 85,000 clones, around 90% of which are singletons. The chain is built from TRBV7-2 and TRBJ1-3; 9 bases line up with TRBD1. This clonotype originated in a woman aged 80 or older with active or convalescent COVID-19. Material: peripheral blood. CDR3 amino acids: CATNGDRAGNTIYF. DNA for the CDR3: TGTGCCACTAACGGGGACAGGGCTGGAAACACCATATATTTT.